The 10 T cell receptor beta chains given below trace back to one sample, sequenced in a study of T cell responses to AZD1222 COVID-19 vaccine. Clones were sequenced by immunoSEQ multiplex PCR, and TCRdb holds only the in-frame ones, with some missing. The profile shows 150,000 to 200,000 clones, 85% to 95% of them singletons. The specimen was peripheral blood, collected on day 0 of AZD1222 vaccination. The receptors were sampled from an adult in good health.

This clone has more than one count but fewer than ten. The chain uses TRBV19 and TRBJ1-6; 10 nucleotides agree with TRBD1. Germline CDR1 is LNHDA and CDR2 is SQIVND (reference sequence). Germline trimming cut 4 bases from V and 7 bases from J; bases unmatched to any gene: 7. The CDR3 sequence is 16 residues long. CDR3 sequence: CASSSRGTGANSPLHF. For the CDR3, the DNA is TGTGCCAGTAGTAGCCGCGGGACAGGGGCAAATTCACCCCTCCACTTT.

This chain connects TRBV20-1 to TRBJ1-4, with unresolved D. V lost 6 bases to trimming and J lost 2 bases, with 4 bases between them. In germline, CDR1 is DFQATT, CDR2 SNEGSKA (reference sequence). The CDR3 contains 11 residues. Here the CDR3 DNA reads TGCAGTGCCTCGACTAATGAAAAACTGTTTTTT. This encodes CSASTNEKLFF.

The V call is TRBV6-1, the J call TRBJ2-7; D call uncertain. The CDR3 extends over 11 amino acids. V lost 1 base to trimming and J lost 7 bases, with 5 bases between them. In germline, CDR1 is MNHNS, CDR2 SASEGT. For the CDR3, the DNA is TGTGCCAGCAGTGAAGTTGAGGAGCAGTACTTC. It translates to CASSEVEEQYF.

The CDR3 nucleotides are TGTGCCAGCTCACCCTACCAAGACTCTGGGGCCAACGTCCTGACTTTC. Amino acids: CASSPYQDSGANVLTF. This chain uses TRBV18 with TRBJ2-6; the D is unclear. CDR1 KGHSH and CDR2 LQKENI come from the germline V gene. The CDR3 has 16 amino acids. V was shortened by 3 bases and J by 0 bases, with 9 bases between the two germline ends.

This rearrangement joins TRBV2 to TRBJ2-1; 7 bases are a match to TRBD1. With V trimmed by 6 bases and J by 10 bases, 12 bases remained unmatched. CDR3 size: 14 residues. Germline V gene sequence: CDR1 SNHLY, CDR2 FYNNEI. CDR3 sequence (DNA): TGTGCCAGCAGAGACTACAGGGGTTCGGGGGAGCAGTTCTTC. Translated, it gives CASRDYRGSGEQFF.

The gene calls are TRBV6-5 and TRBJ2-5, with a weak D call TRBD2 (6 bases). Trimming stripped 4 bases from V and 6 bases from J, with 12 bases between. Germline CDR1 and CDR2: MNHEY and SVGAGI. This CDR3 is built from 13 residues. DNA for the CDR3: TGTGCCAGCAGTTCCGGGGGACGGAAGACCCAGTACTTC. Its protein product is CASSSGGRKTQYF.

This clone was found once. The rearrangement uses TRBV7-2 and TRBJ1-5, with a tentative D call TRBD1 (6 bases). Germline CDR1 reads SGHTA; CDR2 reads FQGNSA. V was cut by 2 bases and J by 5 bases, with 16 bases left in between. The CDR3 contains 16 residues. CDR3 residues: CASSLNPPTGHQPQHF. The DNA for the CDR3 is TGTGCCAGCAGCTTAAATCCACCGACAGGTCATCAGCCCCAGCATTTT. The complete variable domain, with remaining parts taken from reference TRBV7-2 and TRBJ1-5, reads GAGVSQSPSNKVTEKGKDVELRCDPISGHTALYWYRQSLGQGLEFLIYFQGNSAPDKSGLPSDRFSAERTGGSVSTLTIQRTQQEDSAVYLCASSLNPPTGHQPQHFGDGTRLSIL.

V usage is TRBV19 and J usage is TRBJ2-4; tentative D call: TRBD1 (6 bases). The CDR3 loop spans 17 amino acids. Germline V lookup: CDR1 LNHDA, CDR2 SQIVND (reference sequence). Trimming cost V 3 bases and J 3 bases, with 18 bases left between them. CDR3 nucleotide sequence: TGTGCCAGTAGTATTACGGCCCGCACAGGGTACAAAAACATTCAGTACTTC. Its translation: CASSITARTGYKNIQYF.

CDR3: CASSIGLYTEAFF. CDR3 in DNA: TGTGCCAGCAGCATTGGCCTTTACACTGAAGCTTTCTTT. V and J are TRBV7-9 and TRBJ1-1, with D hard to call. V was shortened by 5 bases and J by 3 bases, with 10 bases between the two germline ends. This CDR3 region has 13 residues. The germline gives CDR1 SEHNR, CDR2 FQNEAQ (reference sequence).

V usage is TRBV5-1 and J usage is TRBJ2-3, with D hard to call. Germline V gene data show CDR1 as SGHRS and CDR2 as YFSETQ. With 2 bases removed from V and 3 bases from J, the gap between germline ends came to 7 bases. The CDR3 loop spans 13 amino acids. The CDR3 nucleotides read TGCGCCAGCAGCTTCTGGGTGACAGATACGCAGTATTTT. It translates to CASSFWVTDTQYF.